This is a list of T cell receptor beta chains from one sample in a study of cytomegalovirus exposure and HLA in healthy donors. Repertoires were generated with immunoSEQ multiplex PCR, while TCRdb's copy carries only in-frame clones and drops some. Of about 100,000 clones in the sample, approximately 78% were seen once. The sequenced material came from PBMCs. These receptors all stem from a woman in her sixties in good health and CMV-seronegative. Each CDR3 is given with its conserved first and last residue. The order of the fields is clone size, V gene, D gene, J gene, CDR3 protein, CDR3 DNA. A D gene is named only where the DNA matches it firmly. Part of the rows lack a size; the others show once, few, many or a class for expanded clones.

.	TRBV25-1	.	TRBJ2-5	CASSEQVTQYF	TGTGCCAGCAGTGAACAGGTGACCCAGTACTTC
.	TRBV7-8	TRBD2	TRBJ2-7	CASSLSPTSGSYEQYF	TGTGCCAGCAGCTTAAGTCCGACTAGCGGGTCCTACGAGCAGTACTTC
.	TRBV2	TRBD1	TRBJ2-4	CASIDTGARSKNIQYF	TGTGCCAGCATAGATACAGGGGCGCGGTCCAAAAACATTCAGTACTTC
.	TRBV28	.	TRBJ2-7	CASSFPDRNFYEQYF	TGTGCCAGCAGTTTCCCCGACAGAAACTTCTACGAGCAGTACTTC
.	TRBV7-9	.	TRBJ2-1	CASSDRTANNEQFF	TGTGCCAGCAGCGACCGGACAGCCAACAATGAGCAGTTCTTC
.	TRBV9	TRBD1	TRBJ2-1	CASSVSTGERYDEQFF	TGTGCCAGCAGCGTATCGACAGGGGAAAGGTACGATGAGCAGTTCTTC
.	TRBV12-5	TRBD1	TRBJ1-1	CASGFGRGLGTEAFF	TGTGCTAGTGGTTTCGGAAGGGGGCTAGGAACTGAAGCTTTCTTT
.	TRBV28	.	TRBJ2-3	CASTSRGSTDTQYF	TGTGCCAGCACCTCACGCGGGAGCACAGATACGCAGTATTTT
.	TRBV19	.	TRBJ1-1	CASTRTGGMNTEAFF	TGTGCCAGTACACGGACGGGGGGAATGAACACTGAAGCTTTCTTT
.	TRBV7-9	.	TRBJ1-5	CATTPRLNQPQHF	TGTGCCACCACCCCGCGATTGAATCAGCCCCAGCATTTT
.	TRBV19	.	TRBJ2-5	CASSSRGRKETQYF	TGTGCCAGTAGTAGCAGGGGAAGAAAAGAGACCCAGTACTTC
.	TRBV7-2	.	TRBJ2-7	CASSLGTRDSYEQYF	TGTGCCAGCAGCTTAGGGACCCGTGACAGCTACGAGCAGTACTTC
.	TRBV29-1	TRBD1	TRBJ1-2	CSVPQGAGSGTF	TGCAGCGTCCCACAGGGGGCGGGTTCGGGGACCTTC
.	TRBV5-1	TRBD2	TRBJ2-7	CASTQGLANYEQYF	TGCGCCAGCACCCAGGGACTAGCTAACTACGAGCAGTACTTC
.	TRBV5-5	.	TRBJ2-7	CASSLGPGVIFYEQYF	TGTGCCAGCAGCTTGGGACCAGGGGTGATTTTTTACGAGCAGTACTTC
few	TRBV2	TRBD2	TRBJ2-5	CASTSGRGPETQYF	TGTGCCAGCACCTCAGGGAGGGGCCCAGAGACCCAGTACTTC
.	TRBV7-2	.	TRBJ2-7	CASRGGYEQYF	TGTGCCAGCAGGGGAGGCTACGAGCAGTACTTC
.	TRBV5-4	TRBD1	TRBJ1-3	CASSPGQMRTGNTIYF	TGTGCCAGCAGCCCGGGACAGATGAGGACTGGAAACACCATATATTTT
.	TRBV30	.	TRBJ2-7	CAWSLGGYEQYF	TGTGCCTGGAGTCTTGGGGGGTACGAGCAGTACTTC
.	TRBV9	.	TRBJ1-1	CASSVGDRNTEAFF	TGTGCCAGCAGCGTAGGAGACAGAAACACTGAAGCTTTCTTT
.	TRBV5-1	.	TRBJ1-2	CASSLGETYGYTF	TGCGCCAGCAGCTTGGGGGAGACTTATGGCTACACCTTC
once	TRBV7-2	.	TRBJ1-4	CASSLVPLDSKKLFF	TGTGCCAGCAGCTTAGTCCCTTTGGACAGCAAAAAACTGTTTTTT
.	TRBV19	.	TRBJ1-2	CASSDRSTNYGYTF	TGTGCCAGTAGCGACAGATCCACTAACTATGGCTACACCTTC
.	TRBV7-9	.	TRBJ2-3	CASSIRQRTSTDTQYF	TGTGCCAGCAGCATCAGACAGAGAACTAGCACAGATACGCAGTATTTT
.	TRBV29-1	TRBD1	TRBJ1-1	CSVEIGQGGSAFF	TGCAGCGTTGAGATAGGACAGGGGGGTTCGGCTTTCTTT
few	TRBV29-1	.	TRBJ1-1	CSAQGPNTEAFF	TGCAGCGCACAGGGACCGAACACTGAAGCTTTCTTT
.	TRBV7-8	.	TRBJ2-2	CASSLSGGGVIVGELFF	TGTGCCAGCAGCTTATCCGGAGGGGGCGTAATCGTCGGGGAGCTGTTTTTT
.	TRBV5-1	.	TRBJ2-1	CASRGTGAYNEQFF	TGCGCCAGCAGGGGTACGGGAGCCTACAATGAGCAGTTCTTC
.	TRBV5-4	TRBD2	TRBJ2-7	CASSLSGGSLYEQYF	TGTGCCAGCAGCTTGTCGGGCGGGAGCCTCTACGAGCAGTACTTC
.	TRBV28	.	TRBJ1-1	CASSLWVGRTEAFF	TGTGCCAGCAGTTTATGGGTGGGCCGCACTGAAGCTTTCTTT
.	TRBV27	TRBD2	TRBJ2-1	CASSLWAGVDSYNEQFF	TGTGCCAGCAGTTTATGGGCGGGGGTAGACTCCTACAATGAGCAGTTCTTC
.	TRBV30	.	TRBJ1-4	CAWSPDQTAGGEKLFF	TGTGCCTGGAGTCCCGACCAGACAGCGGGCGGTGAAAAACTGTTTTTT
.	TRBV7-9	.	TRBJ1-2	CASSLEGGVYGYTF	TGTGCCAGCAGCTTAGAAGGTGGAGTTTATGGCTACACCTTC
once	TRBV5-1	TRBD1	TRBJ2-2	CASRTGGGNGELFF	TGCGCCAGCCGCACAGGGGGCGGAAACGGGGAGCTGTTTTTT
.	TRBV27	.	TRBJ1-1	CASSSRRQANTEAFF	TGTGCCAGCAGTTCCCGGCGACAGGCGAACACTGAAGCTTTCTTT
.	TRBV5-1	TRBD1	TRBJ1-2	CASSTGGANYGYTF	TGCGCCAGCAGCACAGGGGGAGCTAACTATGGCTACACCTTC
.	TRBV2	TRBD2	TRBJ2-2	CASTAGDRTGELFF	TGTGCCAGCACAGCGGGAGATCGGACCGGGGAGCTGTTTTTT
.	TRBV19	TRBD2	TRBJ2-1	CASSTGTRLGNEQFF	TGTGCCAGTAGTACCGGGACTAGATTAGGCAATGAGCAGTTCTTC
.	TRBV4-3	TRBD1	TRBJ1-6	CASSKGAGHFNSPLHF	TGCGCCAGCAGTAAGGGGGCGGGACACTTTAATTCACCCCTCCACTTT
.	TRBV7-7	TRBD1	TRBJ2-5	CASSMTGIGQETQYF	TGTGCCAGCAGCATGACAGGGATCGGGCAAGAGACCCAGTACTTC
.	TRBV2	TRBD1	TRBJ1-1	CASSEEDRMNTEAFF	TGTGCCAGCAGTGAAGAGGACAGGATGAACACTGAAGCTTTCTTT
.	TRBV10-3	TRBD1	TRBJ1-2	CAISESLGQGPGYTF	TGTGCCATCAGTGAGTCCCTTGGACAGGGGCCCGGCTACACCTTC
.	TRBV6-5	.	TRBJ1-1	CASHSGSSGDTEAFF	TGTGCCAGCCACAGCGGCTCCTCAGGGGACACTGAAGCTTTCTTT
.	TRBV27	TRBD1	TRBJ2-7	CASSSYTGTGGAEQYF	TGTGCCAGCAGTTCCTATACCGGGACAGGGGGCGCCGAGCAGTACTTC